This TCR beta chain was identified during a study of PD-1 blockade in classical Hodgkin lymphoma. Every patient relapsed after autologous stem cell transplantation, and brentuximab vedotin exposure varied. This clone was seen a single time. The CDR3 loop spans 15 amino acids. CDR1 and CDR2 (germline): MNHEY, SMNVEV (reference sequence). V was pared by 5 bases and J by 0 bases, with 2 bases of the junction left unmatched. Assay: immunoSEQ multiplex PCR; the TCRdb copy retains only in-frame clones and omits some. The table has about 18,000 clones, 80% seen once. The sequences come from peripheral blood mononuclear cells (PBMCs), collected at baseline. The chain couples TRBV27 to TRBJ2-7, with 12 bases matching TRBD2. The sequence derives from a human donor with classical Hodgkin lymphoma. CDR3 bases: TGTGCCAGCAGTCCTAGCGGGGGGGTCTCCTACGAGCAGTACTTC. The encoded protein is CASSPSGGVSYEQYF.